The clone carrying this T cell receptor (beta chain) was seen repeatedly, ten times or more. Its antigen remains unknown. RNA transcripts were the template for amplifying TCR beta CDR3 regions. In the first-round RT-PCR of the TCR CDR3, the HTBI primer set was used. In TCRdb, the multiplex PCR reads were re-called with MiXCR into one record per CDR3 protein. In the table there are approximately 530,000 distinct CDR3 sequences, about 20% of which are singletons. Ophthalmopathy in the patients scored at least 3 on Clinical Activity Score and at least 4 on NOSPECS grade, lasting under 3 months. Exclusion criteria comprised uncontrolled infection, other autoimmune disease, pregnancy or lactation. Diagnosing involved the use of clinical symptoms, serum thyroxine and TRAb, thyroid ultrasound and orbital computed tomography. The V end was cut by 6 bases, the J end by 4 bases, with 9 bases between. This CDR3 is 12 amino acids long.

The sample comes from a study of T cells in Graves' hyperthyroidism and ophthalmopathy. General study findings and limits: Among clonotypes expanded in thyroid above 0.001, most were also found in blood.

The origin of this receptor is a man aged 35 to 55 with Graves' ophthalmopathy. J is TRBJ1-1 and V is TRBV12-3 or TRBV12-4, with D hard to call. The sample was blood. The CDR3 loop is CASSSQFTEAFF. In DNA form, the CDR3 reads TGTGCCAGCAGCAGTCAATTCACTGAAGCTTTCTTT.